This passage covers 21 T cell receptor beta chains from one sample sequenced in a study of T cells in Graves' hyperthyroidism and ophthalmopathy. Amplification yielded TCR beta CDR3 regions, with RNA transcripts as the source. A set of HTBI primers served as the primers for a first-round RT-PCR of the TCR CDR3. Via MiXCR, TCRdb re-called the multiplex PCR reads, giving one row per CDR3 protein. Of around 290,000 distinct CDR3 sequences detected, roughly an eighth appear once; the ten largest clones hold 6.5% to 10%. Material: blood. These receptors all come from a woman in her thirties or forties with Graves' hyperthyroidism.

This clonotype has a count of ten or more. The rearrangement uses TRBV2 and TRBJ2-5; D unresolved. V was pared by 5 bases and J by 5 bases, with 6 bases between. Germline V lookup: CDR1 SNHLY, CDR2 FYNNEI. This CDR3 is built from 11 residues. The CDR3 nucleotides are TGTGCCAGCAGTCGACTGGAGACCCAGTACTTC. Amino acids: CASSRLETQYF. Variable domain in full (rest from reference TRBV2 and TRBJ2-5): EPEVTQTPSHQVTQMGQEVILRCVPISNHLYFYWYRQILGQKVEFLVSFYNNEISEKSEIFDDQFSVERPDGSNFTLKIRSTKLEDSAMYFCASSRLETQYFGPGTRLLVL.

DNA of the CDR3: TGCGCCAGCAGCACCGGGACAGGGAGAATCAATGAGCAGTTCTTC. Protein product: CASSTGTGRINEQFF. The V and J genes are TRBV5-1 and TRBJ2-1; 9 bases agree with TRBD1. CDR1 and CDR2 (germline): SGHRS, YFSETQ. Unmatched junction bases numbered 8, after V lost 4 bases and J lost 6 bases. The CDR3 has 15 amino acids.

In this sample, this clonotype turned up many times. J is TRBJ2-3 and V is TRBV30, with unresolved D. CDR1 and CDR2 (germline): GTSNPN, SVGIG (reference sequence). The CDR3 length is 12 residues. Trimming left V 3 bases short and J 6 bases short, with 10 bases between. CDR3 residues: CAWRHSGDTQYF. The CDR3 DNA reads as TGTGCCTGGAGACACTCCGGGGATACGCAGTATTTT.

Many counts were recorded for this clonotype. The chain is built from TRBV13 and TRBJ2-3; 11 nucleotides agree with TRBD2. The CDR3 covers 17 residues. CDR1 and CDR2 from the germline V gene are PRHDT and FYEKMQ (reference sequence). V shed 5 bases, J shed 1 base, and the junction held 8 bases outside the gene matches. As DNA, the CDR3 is TGTGCCAGCAGCCCCGGGACTAGCGGACTACGCACAGATACGCAGTATTTT. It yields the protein CASSPGTSGLRTDTQYF.

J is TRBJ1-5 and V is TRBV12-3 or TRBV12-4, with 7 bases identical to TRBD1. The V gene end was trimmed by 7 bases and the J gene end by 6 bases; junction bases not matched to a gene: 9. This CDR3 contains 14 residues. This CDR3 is CASTTGQALQPQHF. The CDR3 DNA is TGTGCCAGCACCACCGGACAGGCCCTTCAGCCCCAGCATTTT.

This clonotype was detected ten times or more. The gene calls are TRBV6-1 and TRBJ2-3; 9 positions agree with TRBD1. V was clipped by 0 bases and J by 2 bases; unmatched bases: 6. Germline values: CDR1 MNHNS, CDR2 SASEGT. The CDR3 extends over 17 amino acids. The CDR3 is CASSEAGTGWDTDTQYF. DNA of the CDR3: TGTGCCAGCAGTGAAGCGGGGACAGGGTGGGACACAGATACGCAGTATTTT.

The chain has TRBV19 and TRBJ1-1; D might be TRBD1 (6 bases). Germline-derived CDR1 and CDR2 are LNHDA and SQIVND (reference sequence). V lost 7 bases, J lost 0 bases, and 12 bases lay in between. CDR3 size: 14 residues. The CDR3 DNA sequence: TGTGCCAGTAAAGGCGGACAGATGAACACTGAAGCTTTCTTT. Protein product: CASKGGQMNTEAFF.

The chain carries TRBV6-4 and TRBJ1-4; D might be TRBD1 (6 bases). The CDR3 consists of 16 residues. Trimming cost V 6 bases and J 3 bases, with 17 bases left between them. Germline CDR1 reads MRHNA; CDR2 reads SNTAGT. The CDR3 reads CASRNRQVRANEKLFF. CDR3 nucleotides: TGTGCCAGCAGGAACAGACAGGTCCGGGCTAATGAAAAACTGTTTTTT.

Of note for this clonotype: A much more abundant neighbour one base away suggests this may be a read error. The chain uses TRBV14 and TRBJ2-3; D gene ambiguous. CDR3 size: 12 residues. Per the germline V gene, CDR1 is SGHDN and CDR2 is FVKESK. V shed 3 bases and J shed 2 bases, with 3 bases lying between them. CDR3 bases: TGTGCCAGCAGCCATGTCACAGATACGCAGTATTTT. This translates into CASSHVTDTQYF.

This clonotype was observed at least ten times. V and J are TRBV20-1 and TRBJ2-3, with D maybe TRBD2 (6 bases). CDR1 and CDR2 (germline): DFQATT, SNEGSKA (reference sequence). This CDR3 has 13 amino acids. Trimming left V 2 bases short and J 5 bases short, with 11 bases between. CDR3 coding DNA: TGCAGTGCTAGAACGGGAGCTCTAGATACGCAGTATTTT. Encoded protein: CSARTGALDTQYF.

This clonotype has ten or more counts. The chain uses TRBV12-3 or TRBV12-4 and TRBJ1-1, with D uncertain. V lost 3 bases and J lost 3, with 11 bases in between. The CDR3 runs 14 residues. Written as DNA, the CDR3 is TGTGCCAGCAGTTTCGGCGGGTCTTACACTGAAGCTTTCTTT. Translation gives CASSFGGSYTEAFF.

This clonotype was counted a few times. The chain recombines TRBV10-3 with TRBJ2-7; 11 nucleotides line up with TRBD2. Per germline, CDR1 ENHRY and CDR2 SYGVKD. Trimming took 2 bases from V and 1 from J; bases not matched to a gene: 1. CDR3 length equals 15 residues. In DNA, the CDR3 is TGTGCCATCAGTGAGGGGACTAGCGGTTCCTACGAGCAGTACTTC. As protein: CAISEGTSGSYEQYF.

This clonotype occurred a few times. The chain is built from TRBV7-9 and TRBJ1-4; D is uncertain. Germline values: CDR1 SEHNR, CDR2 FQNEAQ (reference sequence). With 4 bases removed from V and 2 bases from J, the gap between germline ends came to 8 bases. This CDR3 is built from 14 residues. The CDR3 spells CASSWRQTNEKLFF. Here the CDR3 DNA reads TGTGCCAGCAGCTGGAGGCAGACTAATGAAAAACTGTTTTTT.

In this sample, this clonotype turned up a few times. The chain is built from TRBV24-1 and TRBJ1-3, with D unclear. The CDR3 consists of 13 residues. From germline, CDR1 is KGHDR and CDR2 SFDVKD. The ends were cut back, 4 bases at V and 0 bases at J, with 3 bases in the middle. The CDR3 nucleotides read TGTGCCACCAGTGACGGCTCTGGAAACACCATATATTTT. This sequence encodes CATSDGSGNTIYF.

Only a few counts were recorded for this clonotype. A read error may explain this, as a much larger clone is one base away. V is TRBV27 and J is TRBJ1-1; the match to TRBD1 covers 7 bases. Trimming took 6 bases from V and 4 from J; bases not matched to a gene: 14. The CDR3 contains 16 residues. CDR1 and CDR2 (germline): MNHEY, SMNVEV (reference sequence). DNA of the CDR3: TGTGCCAGCAGAGGCTGGGAGGGCAGGGGGGGCACTGAAGCTTTCTTT. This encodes CASRGWEGRGGTEAFF.

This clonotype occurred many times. The CDR3: CASSLRSRDRGGTGELFF. The DNA of the CDR3 is TGTGCCAGCAGCCTCAGATCTCGGGACAGGGGCGGTACCGGGGAGCTGTTTTTT. The rearrangement uses TRBV5-5 and TRBJ2-2; the match to TRBD1 covers 10 bases. Germline CDR1 SGHKS, CDR2 YYEKEE (reference sequence). V trimming: 4 bases; J trimming: 5 bases; junction bases outside the gene matches: 14. The CDR3 is 18 residues long.

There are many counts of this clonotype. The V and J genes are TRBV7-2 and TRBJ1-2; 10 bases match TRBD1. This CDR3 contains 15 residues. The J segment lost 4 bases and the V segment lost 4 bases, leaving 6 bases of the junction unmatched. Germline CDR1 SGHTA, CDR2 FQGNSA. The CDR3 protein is CASSSRDRGGYGYTF. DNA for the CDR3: TGTGCCAGCAGCTCGAGGGACAGGGGAGGCTATGGCTACACCTTC.

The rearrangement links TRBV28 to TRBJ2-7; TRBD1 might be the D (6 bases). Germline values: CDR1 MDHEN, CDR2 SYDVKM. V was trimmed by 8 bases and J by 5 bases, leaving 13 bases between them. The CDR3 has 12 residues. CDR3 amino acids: CASCLQGNEQYF. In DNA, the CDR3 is TGTGCCAGCTGCTTACAGGGTAACGAGCAGTACTTC.

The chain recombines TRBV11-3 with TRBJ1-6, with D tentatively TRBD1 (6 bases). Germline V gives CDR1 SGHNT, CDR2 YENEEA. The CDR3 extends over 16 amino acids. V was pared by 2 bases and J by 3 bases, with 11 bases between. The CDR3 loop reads CASSLSGALYNSPLHF. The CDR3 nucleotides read TGTGCCAGCAGCTTATCAGGGGCCCTCTATAATTCACCCCTCCACTTT.

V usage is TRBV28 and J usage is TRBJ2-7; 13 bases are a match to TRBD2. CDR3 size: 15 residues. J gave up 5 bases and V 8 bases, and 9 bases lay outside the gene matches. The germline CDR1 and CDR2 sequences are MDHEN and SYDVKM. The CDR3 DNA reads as TGTGCCAGCGGGCGACTAGCGGGAGGTGTTAACGAGCAGTACTTC. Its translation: CASGRLAGGVNEQYF.

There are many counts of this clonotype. CDR3 sequence reads: CASSLGGGTGHTEAFF. The CDR3 DNA is TGTGCCAGCAGCTTAGGCGGGGGGACAGGGCACACTGAAGCTTTCTTT. The chain is built from TRBV13 and TRBJ1-1; 9 positions agree with TRBD1. This CDR3 has 16 amino acids. Germline CDR1 is PRHDT and CDR2 is FYEKMQ (reference sequence). Unmatched junction bases numbered 5, after V lost 0 bases and J lost 3 bases.